Shown below are 16 T cell receptor beta chains from a single sample sequenced in a study of T cell responses to AZD1222 COVID-19 vaccine. Measured with immunoSEQ multiplex PCR; TCRdb has only the in-frame clones, and not every one. This table has roughly 120,000 clones, more than 75% appearing once. Material: peripheral blood, obtained 28 days after the second AZD1222 dose. These TCRs come from an adult who received the AZD1222 COVID-19 vaccine.

The genes are TRBV9 and TRBJ2-5; 13 bases agree with TRBD2. Germline lookup yields CDR1 SGDLS and CDR2 YYNGEE. CDR3 size: 17 residues. V lost 4 bases, J lost 4 bases, and 10 bases stayed unmatched. The CDR3 nucleotides read TGTGCCAGCAGCCAGGGGTTACTAGCGGGGGGGCCAGAGACCCAGTACTTC. Amino acids: CASSQGLLAGGPETQYF.

This clone was detected only once. V gene TRBV7-8 combines with J gene TRBJ2-1; 8 bases are shared with TRBD2. Germline CDR1 is SGHVS and CDR2 is FQNEAQ. CDR3 length: 17 amino acids. V lost 5 bases to trimming and J lost 2 bases; unmatched junction nucleotides: 11. For the CDR3, the DNA is TGTGCCAGCAGCCGGACTAGAGAACTAGCGGCCTACAATGAGCAGTTCTTC. As protein: CASSRTRELAAYNEQFF.

The rearrangement joins TRBV7-2 to TRBJ1-1, with D perhaps TRBD1 (6 bases). Per germline, CDR1 SGHTA and CDR2 FQGNSA. Trimming shortened V by 0 bases and J by 0 bases, and 11 bases separated the two germline ends. The CDR3 length is 16 residues. The CDR3 sequence is CASSLAGRGVNTEAFF. The DNA of the CDR3 is TGTGCCAGCAGCTTAGCAGGAAGGGGGGTGAACACTGAAGCTTTCTTT.

The chain combines TRBV15 with TRBJ2-2; tentatively, D is TRBD1 (6 bases). The CDR3 length is 18 residues. CDR1 is LNHNV and CDR2 is YYDKDF in the germline V gene (reference sequence). Deletions cut 1 base from V and 4 bases from J, with 19 bases between. The CDR3 nucleotides are TGTGCCACCAGCAGAGCGATCATAGGAGCGACAGGCACCGGGGAGCTGTTTTTT. It is translated as CATSRAIIGATGTGELFF.

This clone was seen more than once but under ten times. This chain joins TRBV12-5 and TRBJ2-2, with D possibly being TRBD2 (6 bases). V lost 6 bases to trimming and J lost 7 bases, with 21 bases between them. The CDR3 spans 16 residues. Germline CDR1 and CDR2: LGHNT and FRNRAP. The CDR3 DNA follows: TGTGCTAGTGGCATCGATGGAGGGGTAGGGAGCGGGGAGCTGTTTTTT. It yields the protein CASGIDGGVGSGELFF.

The chain uses TRBV11-2 and TRBJ2-3; possible D gene TRBD1, 5 bases. CDR1 is SGHAT and CDR2 is FQNNGV in the germline V gene. Trimming took off 2 bases at V and 8 bases at J, with 14 bases between the two ends. CDR3 length equals 14 residues. CDR3 coding DNA: TGTGCCAGCAGCTTACTCCAGGGCCGGCCTACGCAGTATTTT. Its translation is CASSLLQGRPTQYF.

The chain uses TRBV7-3 and TRBJ2-1; TRBD2 agrees at 7 bases. Germline loops: CDR1 SGHTA, CDR2 FQGTGA. J gave up 8 bases and V 5 bases, and 12 bases lay outside the gene matches. This CDR3 has 15 amino acids. In DNA form, the CDR3 reads TGTGCCAGCAGCGCCTCCGGGCCCGCGGGGGATGAGCAGTTCTTC. Translated, it gives CASSASGPAGDEQFF.

The chain is built from TRBV10-3 and TRBJ1-2; TRBD1 is a possible D gene (5 bases). Trimming shortened V by 5 bases and J by 2 bases, and 12 bases separated the two germline ends. Germline CDR1 and CDR2: ENHRY and SYGVKD. CDR3 length: 14 amino acids. The CDR3 loop is CAISSSGGNYGYTF. DNA for the CDR3: TGTGCCATCAGTTCAAGCGGGGGGAACTATGGCTACACCTTC.

The genes are TRBV30 and TRBJ1-2, with 8 bases that match TRBD1. Germline lookup yields CDR1 GTSNPN and CDR2 SVGIG (reference sequence). V dropped 5 bases and J dropped 10; count of bases not matched to a gene: 6. This CDR3 comprises 11 residues. The CDR3 loop reads CAWDRTGTYTF. As DNA, the CDR3 is TGTGCCTGGGACCGGACAGGGACCTACACCTTC.

The chain joins TRBV5-1 to TRBJ1-2, with TRBD1 matching over 10 bases. Germline values: CDR1 SGHRS, CDR2 YFSETQ. This CDR3 contains 17 residues. The junction had 12 bases not matched to a gene; V was cut back by 4 bases and J by 3 bases. Here the CDR3 DNA reads TGCGCCAGCAGCCCCGGCTGGCCCGGGACAGGGGACTATGGCTACACCTTC. It is translated as CASSPGWPGTGDYGYTF.

The J gene is TRBJ1-4, the V gene TRBV2; 9 nucleotides align to TRBD1. Losses at the gene ends were 0 bases for V and 5 bases for J; bases not matched to a gene: 1. The CDR3 has 15 residues. CDR1 and CDR2 from the germline V gene are SNHLY and FYNNEI. The DNA of the CDR3 is TGTGCCAGCAGTGAAGCGGGGACAGGGAATGAAAAACTGTTTTTT. This encodes CASSEAGTGNEKLFF.

The chain's CDR3 is CASSLTGQGMLSNQPQHF. The CDR3 nucleotides are TGTGCCAGCAGCTTGACAGGGCAGGGAATGTTGAGCAATCAGCCCCAGCATTTT. J is TRBJ1-5 and V is TRBV5-4; D might be TRBD1 (6 bases). The length of the CDR3 is 18 residues. V was shortened by 1 base and J by 1 base, with 18 bases between the two germline ends. Germline V gene sequence: CDR1 SGHNT, CDR2 YYREEE (reference sequence).

In nucleotides, the CDR3 is TGTGCCAGCAGCCAACTCTCGCGCAGCTTCTATAATTCACCCCTCCACTTT. The encoded protein is CASSQLSRSFYNSPLHF. The chain uses TRBV3-1 (or the pseudogene TRBV3-2) and TRBJ1-6; D uncertain. Trimming removed 2 bases from V and 3 bases from J, with 14 bases in between. This CDR3 comprises 17 residues. Germline V gene data show CDR1 as LGHDT and CDR2 as YNNKEL (reference sequence).

This chain connects TRBV6-6 to TRBJ1-6; no clear D gene. V shed 5 bases and J shed 5 bases, with 4 bases lying between them. The V gene's germline CDR1 is MNHNY and CDR2 SVGAGI (reference sequence). This CDR3 has 12 amino acids. The DNA for the CDR3 is TGTGCCAGCAGTGCTAATAATTCACCCCTCCACTTT. It specifies CASSANNSPLHF.

The chain combines TRBV7-9 with TRBJ2-1; 14 bases map to TRBD2. Germline CDR1 reads SEHNR; CDR2 reads FQNEAQ (reference sequence). V was pared by 5 bases and J by 0 bases, with 0 bases of the junction left unmatched. The CDR3 extends over 16 amino acids. Written as DNA, the CDR3 is TGTGCCAGCAGCGGGACTAGCGGGAGCTCCTACAATGAGCAGTTCTTC. This sequence encodes CASSGTSGSSYNEQFF. Full variable domain (remainder filled in from reference TRBV7-9 and TRBJ2-1): DTGVSQNPRHKITKRGQNVTFRCDPISEHNRLYWYRQTLGQGPEFLTYFQNEAQLEKSRLLSDRFSAERPKGSFSTLEIQRTEQGDSAMYLCASSGTSGSSYNEQFFGPGTRLTVL.

The genes are TRBV19 and TRBJ1-5; D may be TRBD1 (5 bases). Trimming removed 5 bases at V and 0 bases at J, with 17 bases between. This CDR3 has 17 amino acids. CDR1 is LNHDA and CDR2 is SQIVND in the germline V gene (reference sequence). CDR3 amino acids: CASSLDTSGVSNQPQHF. The DNA for the CDR3 is TGTGCCAGTAGTCTGGACACGTCTGGGGTTAGCAATCAGCCCCAGCATTTT.